Below are 6 T cell receptor beta chains sequenced from a single sample in a study of cytomegalovirus exposure and HLA in healthy donors. The PCR contained 60 Vbeta and 13 Jbeta primers. Method: immunoSEQ multiplex PCR; TCRdb's copy keeps in-frame clones and lacks some. The data contain around 110,000 clones, about 76% of them seen just once; the ten biggest clones take up 3% to 4%. Sequenced material: PBMCs. The receptors derive from a young woman in good health and CMV-seronegative.

This chain uses TRBV19 with TRBJ2-1; 10 bases align to TRBD2. The germline gives CDR1 LNHDA, CDR2 SQIVND (reference sequence). CDR3 length: 15 residues. The V and J ends lost 2 bases and 10 bases, in that order; junction bases with no gene match: 8. The CDR3 nucleotides read TGTGCCAGTAGTATAAGCGGGACTAGCGTAGGGGAGCAGTTCTTC. Translation gives CASSISGTSVGEQFF.

The chain uses TRBV2 and TRBJ2-5, with D perhaps TRBD1 (5 bases). V lost 3 bases and J 2 bases, leaving 7 bases between the germline ends. The germline V gene has CDR1 SNHLY and CDR2 FYNNEI. There are 13 residues in the CDR3. CDR3 protein: CASSEDNQETQYF. The CDR3 DNA sequence: TGTGCCAGCAGTGAGGACAATCAAGAGACCCAGTACTTC.

The chain couples TRBV5-1 to TRBJ2-3, with D perhaps matching TRBD1 (5 bases). CDR3 length: 14 amino acids. V gave up 3 bases and J gave up 0 bases, with 8 bases separating them. Germline V gives CDR1 SGHRS, CDR2 YFSETQ. The CDR3 loop reads CASSSRGSTDTQYF. DNA of the CDR3: TGCGCCAGCAGCTCTAGGGGTAGCACAGATACGCAGTATTTT.

In its sample, this clone was seen once. The junction differs from germline at one of its ends, possibly a read error. The V and J genes are TRBV7-9 and TRBJ2-7; possible D gene TRBD2, 6 bases. Germline V gene sequence: CDR1 SEHNR, CDR2 FQNEAQ (reference sequence). The CDR3 runs to 14 residues. The CDR3 region is CSSSSDGGPYEQYF. Written as DNA, the CDR3 is TGTTCCAGCAGCTCCGACGGGGGACCCTACGAGCAGTACTTC.

This chain connects TRBV19 to TRBJ2-7, with TRBD2 as a possible D gene (6 bases). This CDR3 region has 14 residues. CDR1 is LNHDA and CDR2 is SQIVND in the germline V gene (reference sequence). The ends were cut back, 5 bases at V and 2 bases at J, with 13 bases in the middle. The CDR3 reads CASSLSGGPYEQYF. The DNA for the CDR3 is TGTGCCAGTAGTTTGTCCGGGGGACCCTACGAGCAGTACTTC.

This chain joins TRBV5-1 and TRBJ2-3; 12 bases match TRBD1. With 4 bases clipped from V and 4 bases from J, the junction kept 16 bases outside the gene matches. Germline-derived CDR1 and CDR2 are SGHRS and YFSETQ. The CDR3 is 19 amino acids. CDR3 sequence: CASSPTGTGGRFLPDTQYF. The CDR3 DNA is TGCGCCAGCAGCCCAACCGGGACAGGGGGCAGATTTTTGCCAGATACGCAGTATTTT.